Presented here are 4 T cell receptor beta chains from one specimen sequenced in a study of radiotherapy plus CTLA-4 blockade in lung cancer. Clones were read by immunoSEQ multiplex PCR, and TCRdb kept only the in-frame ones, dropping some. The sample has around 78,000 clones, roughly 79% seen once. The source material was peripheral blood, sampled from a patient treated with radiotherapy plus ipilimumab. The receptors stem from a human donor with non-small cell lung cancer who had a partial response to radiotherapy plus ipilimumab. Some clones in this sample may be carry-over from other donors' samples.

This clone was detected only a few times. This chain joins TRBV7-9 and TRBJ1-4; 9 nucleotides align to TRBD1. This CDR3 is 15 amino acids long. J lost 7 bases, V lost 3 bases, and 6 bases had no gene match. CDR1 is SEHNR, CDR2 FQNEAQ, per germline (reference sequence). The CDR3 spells CASSFTGGMGEKLFF. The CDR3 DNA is TGTGCCAGCAGCTTTACAGGGGGCATGGGTGAAAAACTGTTTTTT.

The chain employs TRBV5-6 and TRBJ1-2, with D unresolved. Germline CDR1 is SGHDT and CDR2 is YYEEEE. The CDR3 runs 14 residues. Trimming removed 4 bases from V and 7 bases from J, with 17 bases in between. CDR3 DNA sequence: TGTGCCAGCAGCCTTAGGAACAGCCGGTTTGGCTACACCTTC. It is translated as CASSLRNSRFGYTF.

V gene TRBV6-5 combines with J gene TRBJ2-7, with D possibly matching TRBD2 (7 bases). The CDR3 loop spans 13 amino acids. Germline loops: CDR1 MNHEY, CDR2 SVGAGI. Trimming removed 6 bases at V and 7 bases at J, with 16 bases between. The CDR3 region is CASSLGGRGEQYF. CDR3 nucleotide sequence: TGTGCCAGCAGCCTGGGGGGGCGAGGGGAGCAGTACTTC.

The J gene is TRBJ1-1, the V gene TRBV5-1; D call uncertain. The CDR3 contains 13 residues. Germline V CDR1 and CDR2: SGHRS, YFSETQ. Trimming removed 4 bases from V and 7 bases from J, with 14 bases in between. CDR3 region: CASSDLVRDEAFF. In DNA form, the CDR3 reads TGCGCCAGCAGCGACCTGGTGAGGGATGAAGCTTTCTTT.